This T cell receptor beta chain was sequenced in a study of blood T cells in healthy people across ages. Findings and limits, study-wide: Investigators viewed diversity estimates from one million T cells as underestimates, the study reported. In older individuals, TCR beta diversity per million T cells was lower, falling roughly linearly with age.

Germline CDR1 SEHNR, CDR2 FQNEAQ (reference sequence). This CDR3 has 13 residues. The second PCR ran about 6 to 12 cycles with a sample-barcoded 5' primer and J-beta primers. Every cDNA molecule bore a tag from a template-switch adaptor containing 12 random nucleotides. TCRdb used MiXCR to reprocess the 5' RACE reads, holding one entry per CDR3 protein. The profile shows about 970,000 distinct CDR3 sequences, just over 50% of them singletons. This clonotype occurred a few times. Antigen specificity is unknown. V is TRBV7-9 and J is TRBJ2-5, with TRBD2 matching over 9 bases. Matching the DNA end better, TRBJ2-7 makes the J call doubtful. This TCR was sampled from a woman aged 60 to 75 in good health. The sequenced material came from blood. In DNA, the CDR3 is TGTGCCAGCAGCATCGCGGGGGGGCACGAGCAGTACTTC. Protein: CASSIAGGHEQYF.